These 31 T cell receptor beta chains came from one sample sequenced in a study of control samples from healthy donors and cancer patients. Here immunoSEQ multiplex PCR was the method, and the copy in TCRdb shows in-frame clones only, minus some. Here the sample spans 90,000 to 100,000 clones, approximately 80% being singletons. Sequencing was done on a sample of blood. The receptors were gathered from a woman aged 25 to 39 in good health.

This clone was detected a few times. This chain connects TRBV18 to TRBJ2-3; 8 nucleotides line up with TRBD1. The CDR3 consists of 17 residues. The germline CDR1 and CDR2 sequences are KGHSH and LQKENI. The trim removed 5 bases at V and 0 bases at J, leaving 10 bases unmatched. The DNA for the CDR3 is TGTGCCAGCTCATACTCCTCACAGGGGGGAAGCACAGATACGCAGTATTTT. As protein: CASSYSSQGGSTDTQYF.

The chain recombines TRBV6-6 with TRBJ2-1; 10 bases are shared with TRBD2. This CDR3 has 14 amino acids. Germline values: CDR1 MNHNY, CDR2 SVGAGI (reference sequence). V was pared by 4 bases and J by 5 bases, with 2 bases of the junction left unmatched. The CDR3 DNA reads TGTGCCAGCAGTTCAACTAGCGGGAACAATGAGCAGTTCTTC. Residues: CASSSTSGNNEQFF.

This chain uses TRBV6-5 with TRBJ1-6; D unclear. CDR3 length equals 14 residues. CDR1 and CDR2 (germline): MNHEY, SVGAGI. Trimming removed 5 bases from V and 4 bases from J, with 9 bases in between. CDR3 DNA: TGTGCCAGCAGTCGCGGGGTATATAATTCACCCCTCCACTTT. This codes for CASSRGVYNSPLHF.

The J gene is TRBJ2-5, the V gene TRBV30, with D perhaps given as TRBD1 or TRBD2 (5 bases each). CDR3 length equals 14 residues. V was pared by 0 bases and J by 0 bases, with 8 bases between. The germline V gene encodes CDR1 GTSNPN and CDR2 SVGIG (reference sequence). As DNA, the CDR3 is TGTGCCTGGAGTGTGGGGACGTACCAAGAGACCCAGTACTTC. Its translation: CAWSVGTYQETQYF.

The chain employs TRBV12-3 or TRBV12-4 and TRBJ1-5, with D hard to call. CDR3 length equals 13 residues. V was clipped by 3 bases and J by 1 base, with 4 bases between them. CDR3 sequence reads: CASSFESNQPQHF. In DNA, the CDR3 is TGTGCCAGCAGTTTTGAGAGCAATCAGCCCCAGCATTTT.

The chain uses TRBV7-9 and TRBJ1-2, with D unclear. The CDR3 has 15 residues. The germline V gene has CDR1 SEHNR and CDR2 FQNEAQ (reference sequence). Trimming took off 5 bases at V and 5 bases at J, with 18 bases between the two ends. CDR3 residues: CASSPSDPGWYGYTF. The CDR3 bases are TGTGCCAGCAGCCCGTCAGACCCAGGCTGGTATGGCTACACCTTC.

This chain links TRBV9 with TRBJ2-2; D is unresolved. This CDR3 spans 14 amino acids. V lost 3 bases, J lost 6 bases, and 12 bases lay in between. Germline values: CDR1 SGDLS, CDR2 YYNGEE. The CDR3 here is CASSEQGSPGELFF. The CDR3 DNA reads TGTGCCAGCAGCGAACAAGGATCGCCCGGGGAGCTGTTTTTT.

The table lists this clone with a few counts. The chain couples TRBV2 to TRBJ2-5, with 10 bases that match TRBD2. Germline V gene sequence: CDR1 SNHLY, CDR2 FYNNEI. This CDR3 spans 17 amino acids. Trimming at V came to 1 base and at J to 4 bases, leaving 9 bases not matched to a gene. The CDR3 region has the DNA TGTGCCAGCAGTGAAGGGCTAGCGGGGGCCGTAAGAGAGACCCAGTACTTC. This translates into CASSEGLAGAVRETQYF.

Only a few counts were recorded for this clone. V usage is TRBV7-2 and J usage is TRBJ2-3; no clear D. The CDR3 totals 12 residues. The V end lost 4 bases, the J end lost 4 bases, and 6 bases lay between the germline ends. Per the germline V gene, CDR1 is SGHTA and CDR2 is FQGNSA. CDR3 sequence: CASSSLPDTQYF. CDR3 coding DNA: TGTGCCAGCAGCTCCCTCCCAGATACGCAGTATTTT.

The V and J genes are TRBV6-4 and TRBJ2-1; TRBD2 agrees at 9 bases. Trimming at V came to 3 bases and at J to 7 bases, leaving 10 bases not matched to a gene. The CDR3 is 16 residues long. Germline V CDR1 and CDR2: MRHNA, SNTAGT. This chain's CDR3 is CASSEQSGGFMNEQFF. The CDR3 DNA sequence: TGTGCCAGCAGTGAACAAAGCGGGGGGTTCATGAATGAGCAGTTCTTC.

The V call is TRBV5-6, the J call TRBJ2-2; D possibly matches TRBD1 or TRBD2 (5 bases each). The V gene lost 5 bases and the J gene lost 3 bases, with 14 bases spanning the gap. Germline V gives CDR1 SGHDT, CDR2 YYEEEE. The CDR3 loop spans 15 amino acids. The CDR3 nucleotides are TGTGCCAGCAGTTTCCGACCGGGACACACCGGGGAGCTGTTTTTT. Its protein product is CASSFRPGHTGELFF.

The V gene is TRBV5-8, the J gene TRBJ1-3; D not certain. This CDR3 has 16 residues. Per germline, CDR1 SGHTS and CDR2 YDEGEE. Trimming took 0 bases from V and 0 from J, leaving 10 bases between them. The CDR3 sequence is CASSLGHQSSGNTIYF. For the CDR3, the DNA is TGTGCCAGCAGCTTGGGACACCAGAGCTCTGGAAACACCATATATTTT.

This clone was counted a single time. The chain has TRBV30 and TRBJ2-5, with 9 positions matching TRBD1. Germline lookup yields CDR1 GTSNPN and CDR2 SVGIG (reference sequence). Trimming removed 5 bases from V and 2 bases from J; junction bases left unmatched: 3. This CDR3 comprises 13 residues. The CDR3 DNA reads TGTGCCTGGGAAGGACAGGGGCAAGAGACCCAGTACTTC. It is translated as CAWEGQGQETQYF.

Here the CDR3 reads CASSESGQGSSPLHF. In nucleotides, the CDR3 is TGCGCCAGCAGTGAGTCGGGACAGGGGAGTTCACCCCTCCACTTT. The V and J genes are TRBV10-2 and TRBJ1-6; 10 bases are shared with TRBD1. With 0 bases clipped from V and 9 bases from J, the junction kept 2 bases outside the gene matches. This CDR3 region has 15 residues. The germline gives CDR1 WSHSY, CDR2 SAAADI.

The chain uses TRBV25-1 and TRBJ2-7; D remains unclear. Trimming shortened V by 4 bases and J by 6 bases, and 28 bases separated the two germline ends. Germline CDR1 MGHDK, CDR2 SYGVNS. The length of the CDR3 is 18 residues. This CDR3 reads CASSGYPRQPGPELEQYF. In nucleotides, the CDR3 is TGTGCCAGCAGTGGCTACCCCAGGCAACCGGGCCCCGAACTCGAGCAGTACTTC.

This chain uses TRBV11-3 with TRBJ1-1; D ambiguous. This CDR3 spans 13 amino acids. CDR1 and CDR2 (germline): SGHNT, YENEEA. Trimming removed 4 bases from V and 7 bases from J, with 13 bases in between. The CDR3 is CASSSRTADEAFF. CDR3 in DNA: TGTGCCAGCAGCTCACGGACGGCCGATGAAGCTTTCTTT.

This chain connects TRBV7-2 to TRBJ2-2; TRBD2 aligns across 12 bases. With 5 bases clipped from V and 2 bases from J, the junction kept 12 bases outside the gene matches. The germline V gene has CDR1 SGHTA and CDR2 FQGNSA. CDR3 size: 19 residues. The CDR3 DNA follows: TGTGCCAGCAGCATTAGCCGACTAGCGGGGGTGACCAACACCGGGGAGCTGTTTTTT. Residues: CASSISRLAGVTNTGELFF.

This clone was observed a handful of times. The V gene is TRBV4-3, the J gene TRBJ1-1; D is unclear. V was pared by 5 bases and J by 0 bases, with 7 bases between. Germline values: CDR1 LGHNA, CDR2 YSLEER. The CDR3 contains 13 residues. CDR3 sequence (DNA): TGCGCCAGCAGCTATACAGTGAACACTGAAGCTTTCTTT. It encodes CASSYTVNTEAFF.

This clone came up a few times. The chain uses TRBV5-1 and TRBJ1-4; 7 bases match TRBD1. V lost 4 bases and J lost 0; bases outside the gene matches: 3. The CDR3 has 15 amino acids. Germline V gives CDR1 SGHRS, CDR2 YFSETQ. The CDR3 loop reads CASSPGTATNEKLFF. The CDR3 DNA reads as TGCGCCAGCAGCCCAGGGACAGCAACTAATGAAAAACTGTTTTTT.

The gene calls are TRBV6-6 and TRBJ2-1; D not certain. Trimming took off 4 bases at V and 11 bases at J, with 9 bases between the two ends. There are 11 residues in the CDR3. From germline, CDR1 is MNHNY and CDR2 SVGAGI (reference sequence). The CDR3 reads CASSSLDQQFF. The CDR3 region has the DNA TGTGCCAGCAGTTCTCTGGATCAGCAGTTCTTC.

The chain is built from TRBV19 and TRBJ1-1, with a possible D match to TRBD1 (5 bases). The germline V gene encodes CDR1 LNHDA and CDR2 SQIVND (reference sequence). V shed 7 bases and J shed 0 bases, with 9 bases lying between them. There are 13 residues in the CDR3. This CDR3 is CASNGQMNTEAFF. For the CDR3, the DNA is TGTGCCAGTAACGGACAAATGAACACTGAAGCTTTCTTT. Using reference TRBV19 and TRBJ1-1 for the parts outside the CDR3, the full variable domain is DGGITQSPKYLFRKEGQNVTLSCEQNLNHDAMYWYRQDPGQGLRLIYYSQIVNDFQKGDIAEGYSVSREKKESFPLTVTSAQKNPTAFYLCASNGQMNTEAFFGQGTRLTVV.

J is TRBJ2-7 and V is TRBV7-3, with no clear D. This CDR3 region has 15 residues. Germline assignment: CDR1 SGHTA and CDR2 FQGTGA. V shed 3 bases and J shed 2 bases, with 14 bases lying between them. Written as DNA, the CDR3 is TGTGCCAGCAGCTTGTTTGCAGGAACCACCTACGAGCAGTACTTC. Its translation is CASSLFAGTTYEQYF.

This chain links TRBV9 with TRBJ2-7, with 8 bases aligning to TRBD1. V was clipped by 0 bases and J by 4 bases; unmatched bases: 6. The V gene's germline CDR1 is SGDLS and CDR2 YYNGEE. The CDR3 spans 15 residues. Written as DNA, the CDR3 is TGTGCCAGCAGCGTAGGCCCAGGGGGCGTTTACGAGCAGTACTTC. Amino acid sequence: CASSVGPGGVYEQYF.

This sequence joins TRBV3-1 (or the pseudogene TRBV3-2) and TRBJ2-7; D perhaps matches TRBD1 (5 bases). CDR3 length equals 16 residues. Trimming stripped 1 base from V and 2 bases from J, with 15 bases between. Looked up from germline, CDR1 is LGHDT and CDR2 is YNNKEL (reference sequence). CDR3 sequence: CASSQVMGPDPYEQYF. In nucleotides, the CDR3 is TGTGCCAGCAGCCAAGTTATGGGGCCTGACCCCTACGAGCAGTACTTC.

CDR3 DNA: TGTGCCAGCAGCTCCGATATCTATGGCTACACCTTC. Amino acid sequence: CASSSDIYGYTF. This chain connects TRBV7-2 to TRBJ1-2; D is unclear. Germline CDR1 SGHTA, CDR2 FQGNSA. The CDR3 has 12 residues. Trimming cost V 4 bases and J 4 bases, with 7 bases left between them.

CDR3 coding DNA: TGTGCCAGCAGTCTGGACTCTTACAATGAGCAGTTCTTC. It encodes CASSLDSYNEQFF. V usage is TRBV27 and J usage is TRBJ2-1; the D gene is possibly TRBD2 (5 bases). The CDR3 sequence is 13 residues long. The ends were cut back, 5 bases at V and 4 bases at J, with 9 bases in the middle. The V gene's germline CDR1 is MNHEY and CDR2 SMNVEV (reference sequence).

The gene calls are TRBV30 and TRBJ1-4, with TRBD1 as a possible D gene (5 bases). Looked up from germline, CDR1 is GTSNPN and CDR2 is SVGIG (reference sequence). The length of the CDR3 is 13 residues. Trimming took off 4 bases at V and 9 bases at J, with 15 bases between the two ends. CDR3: CAWTGYGGKKLFF. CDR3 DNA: TGTGCCTGGACAGGGTACGGAGGGAAAAAACTGTTTTTT. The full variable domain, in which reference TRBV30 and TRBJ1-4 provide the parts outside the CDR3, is SQTIHQWPATLVQPVGSPLSLECTVEGTSNPNLYWYRQAAGRGLQLLFYSVGIGQISSEVPQNLSASRPQDRQFILSSKKLLLSDSGFYLCAWTGYGGKKLFFGSGTQLSVL.

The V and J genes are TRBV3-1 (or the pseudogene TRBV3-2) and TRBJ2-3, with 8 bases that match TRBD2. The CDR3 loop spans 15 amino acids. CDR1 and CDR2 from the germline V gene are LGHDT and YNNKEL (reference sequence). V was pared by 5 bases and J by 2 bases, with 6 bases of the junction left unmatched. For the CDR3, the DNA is TGTGCCAGCAGCTCCCTTAGCGGGGACACAGATACGCAGTATTTT. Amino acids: CASSSLSGDTDTQYF.

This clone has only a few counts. Here the CDR3 reads CASSPPRADTDTQYF. CDR3 DNA sequence: TGTGCCAGCAGCCCCCCCAGGGCAGACACAGATACGCAGTATTTT. The genes are TRBV11-2 and TRBJ2-3, with D possibly TRBD1 on 5 matching bases. Germline values: CDR1 SGHAT, CDR2 FQNNGV. Trimming removed 5 bases from V and 2 bases from J, with 14 bases in between. This CDR3 is built from 15 residues.

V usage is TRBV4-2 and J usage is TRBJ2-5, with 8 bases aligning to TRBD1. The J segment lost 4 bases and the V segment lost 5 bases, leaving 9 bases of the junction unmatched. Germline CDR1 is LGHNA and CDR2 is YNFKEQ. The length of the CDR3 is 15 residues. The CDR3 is CASSKASGTGETQYF. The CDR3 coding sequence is TGTGCCAGCAGCAAAGCGTCAGGGACAGGAGAGACCCAGTACTTC.

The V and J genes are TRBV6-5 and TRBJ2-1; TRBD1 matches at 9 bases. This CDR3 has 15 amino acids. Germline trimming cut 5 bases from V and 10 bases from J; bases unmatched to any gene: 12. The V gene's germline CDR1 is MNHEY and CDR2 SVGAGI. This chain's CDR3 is CASSRGRGQGNEQFF. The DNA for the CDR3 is TGTGCCAGCAGTCGGGGCCGGGGACAGGGAAACGAGCAGTTCTTC.